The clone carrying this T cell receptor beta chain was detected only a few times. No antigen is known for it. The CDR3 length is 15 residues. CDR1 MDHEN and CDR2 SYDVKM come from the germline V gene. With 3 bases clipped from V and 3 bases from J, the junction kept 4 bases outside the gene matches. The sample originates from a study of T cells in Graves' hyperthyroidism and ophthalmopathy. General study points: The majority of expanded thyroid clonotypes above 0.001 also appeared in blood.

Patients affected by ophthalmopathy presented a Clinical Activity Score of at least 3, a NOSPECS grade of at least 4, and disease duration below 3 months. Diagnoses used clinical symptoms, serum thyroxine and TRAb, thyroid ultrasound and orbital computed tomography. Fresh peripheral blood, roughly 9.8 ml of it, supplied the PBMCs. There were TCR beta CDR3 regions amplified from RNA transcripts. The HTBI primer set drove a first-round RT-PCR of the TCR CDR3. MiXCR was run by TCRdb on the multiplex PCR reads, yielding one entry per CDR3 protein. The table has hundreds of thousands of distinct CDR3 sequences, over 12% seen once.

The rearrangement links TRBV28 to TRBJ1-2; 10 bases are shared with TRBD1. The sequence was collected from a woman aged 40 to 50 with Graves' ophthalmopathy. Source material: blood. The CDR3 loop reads CASSFGDRGDYGYTF. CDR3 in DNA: TGTGCCAGCAGTTTCGGGGACAGGGGAGACTATGGCTACACCTTC.